In this sample, the clone carrying this T cell receptor (beta chain) turned up once. Trimming took 4 bases from V and 6 from J, leaving 15 bases between them. The CDR3 loop spans 14 amino acids. Germline values: CDR1 LGHDT, CDR2 YNNKEL (reference sequence). The sample belongs to a study of blood T cell repertoires in COVID-19. Source study methods: Reference gene primer amplification in the assay estimated nucleated cell counts. Profiling relied on immunoSEQ multiplex PCR, and the TCRdb table lists in-frame clones only, not all of them. For V, J and clone size, that table is used; D and trimming come from the DNA. The data hold some 150,000 clones, with around 80% observed a single time.

The sample consisted of peripheral blood. This receptor was taken from a woman between 65 and 79 years old with acute or convalescent COVID-19. The chain is built from TRBV3-1 (or the pseudogene TRBV3-2) and TRBJ2-5; possible D gene TRBD1, 6 bases. The CDR3 coding sequence is TGTGCCAGCAGCCGGACGGACAGTAAGAAGACCCAGTACTTC. Translated: CASSRTDSKKTQYF.